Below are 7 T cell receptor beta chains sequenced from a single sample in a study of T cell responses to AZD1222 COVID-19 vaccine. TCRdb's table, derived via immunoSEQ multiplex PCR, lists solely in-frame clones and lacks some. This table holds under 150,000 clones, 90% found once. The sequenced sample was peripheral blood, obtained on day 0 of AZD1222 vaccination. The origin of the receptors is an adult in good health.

The CDR3 reads CASSLGDRTTDTQYF. Written as DNA, the CDR3 is TGTGCCAGCAGCTTAGGGGACAGAACCACAGATACGCAGTATTTT. The V gene is TRBV11-3, the J gene TRBJ2-3; 7 bases align to TRBD1. Germline CDR1 reads SGHNT; CDR2 reads YENEEA. CDR3 length equals 15 residues. J gave up 2 bases and V 1 base, and 3 bases lay outside the gene matches.

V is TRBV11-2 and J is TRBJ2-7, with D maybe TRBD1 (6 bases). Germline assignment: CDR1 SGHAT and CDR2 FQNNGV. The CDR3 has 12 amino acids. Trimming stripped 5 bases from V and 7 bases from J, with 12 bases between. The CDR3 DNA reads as TGTGCCAGCAGCCAGAGTCAGGGGGAGCAGTACTTC. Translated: CASSQSQGEQYF.

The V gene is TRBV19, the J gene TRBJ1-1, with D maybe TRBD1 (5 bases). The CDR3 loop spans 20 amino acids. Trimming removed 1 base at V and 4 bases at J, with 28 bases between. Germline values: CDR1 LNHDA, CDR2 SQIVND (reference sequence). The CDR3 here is CASSIGGVFRGSGRGTEAFF. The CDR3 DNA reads TGTGCCAGTAGTATAGGGGGGGTATTCCGGGGCTCCGGAAGGGGCACTGAAGCTTTCTTT.

CDR3 residues: CASSEAISPSSETQYF. Here the CDR3 DNA reads TGTGCCAGCAGTGAAGCGATCTCCCCGTCCTCGGAGACCCAGTACTTC. The V call is TRBV2, the J call TRBJ2-5; D call uncertain. The germline CDR1 and CDR2 sequences are SNHLY and FYNNEI. CDR3 length: 16 amino acids. V was cut by 0 bases and J by 5 bases, with 16 bases left in between.

Here the CDR3 reads CASSESPLRGRTYEQYF. CDR3 DNA: TGTGCCAGCAGTGAATCTCCCCTCCGGGGACGGACCTACGAGCAGTACTTC. The genes are TRBV2 and TRBJ2-7, with D perhaps matching TRBD1 or TRBD2 (5 bases each). Germline V gene lookup returns CDR1 SNHLY and CDR2 FYNNEI. The V end lost 2 bases, the J end lost 2 bases, and 19 bases lay between the germline ends. This CDR3 contains 17 residues. The full variable domain, rest sourced from reference TRBV2 and TRBJ2-7, is EPEVTQTPSHQVTQMGQEVILRCVPISNHLYFYWYRQILGQKVEFLVSFYNNEISEKSEIFDDQFSVERPDGSNFTLKIRSTKLEDSAMYFCASSESPLRGRTYEQYFGPGTRLTVT.

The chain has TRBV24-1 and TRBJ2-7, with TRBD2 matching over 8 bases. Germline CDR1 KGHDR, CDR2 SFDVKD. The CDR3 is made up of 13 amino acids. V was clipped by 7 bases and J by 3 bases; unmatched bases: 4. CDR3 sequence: CATSPGLGYEQYF. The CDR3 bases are TGTGCCACCAGCCCGGGACTAGGCTACGAGCAGTACTTC.

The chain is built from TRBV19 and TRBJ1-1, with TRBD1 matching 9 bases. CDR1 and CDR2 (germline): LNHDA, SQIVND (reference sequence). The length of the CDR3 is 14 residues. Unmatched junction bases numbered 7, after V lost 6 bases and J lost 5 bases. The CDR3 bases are TGTGCCAGTAGCCGGACAGGGGTTTTGACTGAAGCTTTCTTT. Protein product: CASSRTGVLTEAFF.